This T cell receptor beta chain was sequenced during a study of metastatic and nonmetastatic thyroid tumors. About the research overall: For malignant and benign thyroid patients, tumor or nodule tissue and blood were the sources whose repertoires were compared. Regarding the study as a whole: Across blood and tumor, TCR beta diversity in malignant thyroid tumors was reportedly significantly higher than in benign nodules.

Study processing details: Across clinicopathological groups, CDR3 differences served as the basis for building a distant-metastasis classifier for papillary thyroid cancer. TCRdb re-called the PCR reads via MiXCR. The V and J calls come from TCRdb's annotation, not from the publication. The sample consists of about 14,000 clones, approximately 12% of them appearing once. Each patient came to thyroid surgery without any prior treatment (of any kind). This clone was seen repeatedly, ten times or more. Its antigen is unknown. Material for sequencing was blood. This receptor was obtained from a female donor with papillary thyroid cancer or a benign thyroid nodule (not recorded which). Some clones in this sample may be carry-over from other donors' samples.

CDR3 loop: CASSERTGTPLHF. The DNA for the CDR3 is TGTGCCAGCAGCGAACGGACAGGGACACCCCTCCACTTT. The chain employs TRBV5-4 and TRBJ1-6, with TRBD1 matching over 8 bases. CDR1 and CDR2 (germline): SGHNT, YYREEE (reference sequence). This CDR3 comprises 13 residues. V gave up 4 bases and J gave up 11 bases; unmatched junction bases: 5.